The present T cell receptor beta chain was sequenced within a study of technical replicates of blood from a handful of donors. Assay: immunoSEQ multiplex PCR; the TCRdb copy retains only in-frame clones and omits some. The sample records more than 90,000 clones, around 95% being singletons. This TCR was recovered from a human donor in good health. Sequenced: T cells isolated from PBMCs.

CDR3 loop: CASSLARDNYGYTF. CDR3 DNA sequence: TGTGCCAGCAGCTTGGCCAGGGATAACTATGGCTACACCTTC. The chain joins TRBV5-6 to TRBJ1-2, with D maybe TRBD1 (5 bases). Between the trimmed V and J ends, which lost 0 bases and 1 base, there was a span of 7 bases. The length of the CDR3 is 14 residues. Germline assignment: CDR1 SGHDT and CDR2 YYEEEE. Filled out from reference TRBV5-6 and TRBJ1-2, the complete variable domain reads DAGVTQSPTHLIKTRGQQVTLRCSPKSGHDTVSWYQQALGQGPQFIFQYYEEEERQRGNFPDRFSGHQFPNYSSELNVNALLLGDSALYLCASSLARDNYGYTFGSGTRLTVV.